Listed below are T cell receptor beta chains from one sample, sequenced in a study of early T cells in non-severe SARS-CoV-2 infection. MiXCR, run by TCRdb on the 5' RACE reads, gives a single entry per CDR3 protein. The sample comprises more than 95,000 distinct CDR3 sequences, 14% to 15% of which are singletons, and 21% rests with the top ten. Sequencing was carried out using whole blood. Every receptor here comes from an adult who was a healthcare worker with PCR-confirmed SARS-CoV-2 infection or an uninfected control (not recorded which). The CDR3 runs from the conserved cysteine through the conserved F or W. Fields, in order: V gene, clone size, J gene, CDR3 length, CDR3 protein. Clone size is stated in some rows and not others, as once, few, many or a class when expanded.

V: TRBV14; size: few; J: TRBJ1-2; length: 15; CDR3: CASSSFQDWEGGYTF
V: TRBV20-1; size: few; J: TRBJ2-3; length: 16; CDR3: CSAEGLAGGKEDTQYF
V: TRBV7-8; size: .; J: TRBJ2-3; length: 12; CDR3: CASSTDRDTQYF
V: TRBV5-1; size: .; J: TRBJ1-1; length: 14; CDR3: CASSLWQGNTEAFF
V: TRBV3-1; size: few; J: TRBJ2-1; length: 15; CDR3: CASSQRDRTYNEQFF
V: TRBV18; size: few; J: TRBJ1-1; length: 15; CDR3: CASSGSDRGHTEAFF
V: TRBV29-1; size: many; J: TRBJ1-1; length: 12; CDR3: CSVWDRTTEAFF
V: TRBV10-3; size: few; J: TRBJ2-1; length: 14; CDR3: CAIQSGAPYNEQFF
V: TRBV7-2; size: few; J: TRBJ2-3; length: 15; CDR3: CASSLGASAADTQYF
V: TRBV29-1; size: .; J: TRBJ2-3; length: 13; CDR3: CSVQDTLTDTQYF
V: TRBV7-2; size: few; J: TRBJ1-2; length: 16; CDR3: CASSLALGTGNYGYTF
V: TRBV5-1; size: .; J: TRBJ2-3; length: 14; CDR3: CASRGGPSTDTQYF
V: TRBV7-2; size: .; J: TRBJ2-3; length: 14; CDR3: CASTRNQGADTQYF
V: TRBV30; size: few; J: TRBJ1-4; length: 14; CDR3: CAWSPGTGSRGLFF
V: TRBV10-3; size: few; J: TRBJ2-7; length: 14; CDR3: CAISDPTTAYEQYF
V: TRBV12-3/TRBV12-4; size: few; J: TRBJ1-2; length: 16; CDR3: CASSPGQGMIDYGYTF
V: TRBV6-6; size: .; J: TRBJ2-1; length: 14; CDR3: CASSYVRGGLEQFF
V: TRBV6-5; size: few; J: TRBJ2-1; length: 17; CDR3: CASSYSRGASSYNEQFF
V: TRBV20-1; size: few; J: TRBJ2-7; length: 13; CDR3: CSARTQPTYEQYF
V: TRBV6-4; size: few; J: TRBJ2-2; length: 13; CDR3: CASRQGYTGELFF
V: TRBV12-3/TRBV12-4; size: few; J: TRBJ1-4; length: 15; CDR3: CASTPGAGRGEKLFF
V: TRBV6-1; size: few; J: TRBJ1-6; length: 17; CDR3: CASSELGMQGELSPLHF
V: TRBV6-1; size: .; J: TRBJ1-4; length: 16; CDR3: CASSDGPTLGSEKLFF
V: TRBV7-3; size: .; J: TRBJ1-6; length: 13; CDR3: CASSPSRNSPLHF
V: TRBV6-6; size: .; J: TRBJ2-5; length: 14; CDR3: CASSVSGGIETQYF
V: TRBV6-4; size: few; J: TRBJ1-5; length: 15; CDR3: CASRSIAQSNQPQHF